This T cell receptor beta chain appears in the sequencing data of a study of T cell repertoires in cytomegalovirus infection (dated by TCRdb to the late 2010s). Broadly, across the study: The HLA type of each donor mattered for the analysis, because public TCR beta signatures pointed to carriage of CMV infection along with the matching HLA type. What the study reported, not specific to this receptor: The ex vivo response was dominated by HLA-C-restricted CMV-specific TCR beta clonotypes, and the single most frequent clonotype in two of eight donors was supplied by these HLA-C-restricted clonotypes. In both this cohort and an independent approximately 350-donor cohort, the cumulative frequency of public TCR beta family members distinguished carriers of CMV infection plus the relevant HLA type.

According to the germline V gene, CDR1 reads KGHSH and CDR2 reads LQKENI. V loses 3 bases at its end and J loses 3 bases; junction bases beyond the gene matches: 5. There are 14 amino acids in the CDR3, from cysteine to phenylalanine inclusive. Only the CDR3 DNA stays, 42 bases, in frame from base 1. This clonotype was detected only a few times. Its antigen specificity is not known. No clone much larger than this one lies a single base away; base qualities are absent. The listed sequencing device is Illumina HiSeq 1500. Using fastp at Q25 and MiXCR, TCRdb reprocessed the public reads and kept productive beta chains. All rows with the same CDR3 protein become a single entry with the most common DNA and genes. For this sample there are 200,000 to 300,000 distinct CDR3 sequences; roughly an eighth appear just once. Jointly, the top ten make up roughly 8.9% of the sample.

This TCR derives from a human donor in good health (CMV status not recorded). Some clones in this sample may be carry-over from other donors' samples. The chain is made from TRBV18 and TRBJ2-7; 7 of the junction bases match TRBD2. The material sequenced was PBMCs. The DNA reads as follows: TGTGCCAGCTCACCGGTGGGCGGGAGCTACGAGCAGTACTTC. Translated, this gives CASSPVGGSYEQYF. With the portions outside the CDR3 filled from the reference TRBV18 and TRBJ2-7 genes, the complete variable region becomes NAGVMQNPRHLVRRRGQEARLRCSPMKGHSHVYWYRQLPEEGLKFMVYLQKENIIDESGMPKERFSAEFPKEGPSILRIQQVVRGDSAAYFCASSPVGGSYEQYFGPGTRLTVT.